This T cell receptor (beta chain) was recovered during a study of OX40 agonist ivuxolimab in advanced cancers. Study-wide background: Ivuxolimab was delivered to patients intravenously every 2 weeks at doses spanning 0.01 to 10 mg/kg. Notes on the study in general: There were also nonresponders showing low normalized T-cell clonal expansion. The study found among the lowest clonal expansion in partial responders at 0.1-3.0 mg/kg.

Details on this clone: The antigen remains unidentified.

Assay used: immunoSEQ multiplex PCR; TCRdb lists only in-frame clones, some missing. In the table there are about 110,000 clones, approximately 89% of which are singletons. CDR1 and CDR2 from the germline V gene are SGDLS and YYNGEE. The V gene lost 3 bases and the J gene lost 2 bases, with 7 bases spanning the gap. This CDR3 is built from 13 residues. Peripheral blood came from all dose cohorts at three timepoints. The material sequenced was CD4+ or CD8+ T cells sorted from blood, taken in a trial of the OX40 agonist ivuxolimab. The chain carries TRBV9 and TRBJ2-3; a possible D gene is TRBD1 (5 bases). The TCR comes from an adult with an advanced solid tumor such as melanoma, head and neck, liver or kidney cancer. The CDR3 loop reads CASSEGYTDTQYF. CDR3 coding DNA: TGTGCCAGCAGCGAGGGGTACACAGATACGCAGTATTTT. The full variable domain, with the rest looked up from reference TRBV9 and TRBJ2-3, is DSGVTQTPKHLITATGQRVTLRCSPRSGDLSVYWYQQSLDQGLQFLIQYYNGEERAKGNILERFSAQQFPDLHSELNLSSLELGDSALYFCASSEGYTDTQYFGPGTRLTVL.